This record concerns one TCR beta chain sequence. The source of the sample is a study of T cells in Graves' hyperthyroidism and ophthalmopathy. RNA transcripts gave rise to amplified TCR beta CDR3 regions. A set of HTBI primers served as the primers for a first-round RT-PCR of the TCR CDR3. TCRdb called the multiplex PCR reads again in MiXCR, with one record for every CDR3 protein. The sample includes around 500,000 distinct CDR3 sequences, roughly a sixth of them seen just once. Trimming cost V 5 bases and J 13 bases, with 18 bases left between them. Germline CDR1 is MNHEY and CDR2 is SMNVEV (reference sequence). This CDR3 is built from 14 residues.

Sequencing input: blood. This receptor was identified in a woman in her 30s with Graves' ophthalmopathy. J is TRBJ1-6 and V is TRBV27, with TRBD1 as a possible D gene (5 bases). CDR3 in DNA: TGTGCCAGCAGTCGGGCCGGAGGGGACCCGCCCCTCCACTTT. This sequence encodes CASSRAGGDPPLHF.